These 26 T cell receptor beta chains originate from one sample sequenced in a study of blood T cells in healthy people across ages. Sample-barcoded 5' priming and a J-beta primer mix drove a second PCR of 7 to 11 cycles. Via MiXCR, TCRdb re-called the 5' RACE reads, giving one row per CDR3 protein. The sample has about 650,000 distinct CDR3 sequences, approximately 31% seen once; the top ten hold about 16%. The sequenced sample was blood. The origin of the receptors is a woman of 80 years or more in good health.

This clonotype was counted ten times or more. The CDR3 is CSARDGTVSYEQYF. The CDR3 nucleotides are TGCAGTGCTAGAGACGGGACAGTCTCCTACGAGCAGTACTTC. The V and J genes are TRBV20-1 and TRBJ2-7; 7 bases align to TRBD1. Germline CDR1 reads DFQATT; CDR2 reads SNEGSKA (reference sequence). This CDR3 is 14 amino acids long. V was clipped by 0 bases and J by 0 bases; unmatched bases: 2.

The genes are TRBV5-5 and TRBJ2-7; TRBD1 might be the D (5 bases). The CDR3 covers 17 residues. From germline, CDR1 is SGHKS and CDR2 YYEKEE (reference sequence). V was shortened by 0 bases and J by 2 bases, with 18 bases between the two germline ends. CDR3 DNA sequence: TGTGCCAGCAGCTTGGCCCAGGGTTGGACGGATACCTACGAGCAGTACTTC. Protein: CASSLAQGWTDTYEQYF.

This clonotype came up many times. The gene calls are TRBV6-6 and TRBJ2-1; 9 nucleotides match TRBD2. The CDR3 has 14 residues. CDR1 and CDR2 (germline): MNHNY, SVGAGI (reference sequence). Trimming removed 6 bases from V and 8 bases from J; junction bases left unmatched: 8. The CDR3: CASRTGGGADEQFF. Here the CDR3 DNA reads TGTGCCAGCAGAACGGGCGGGGGGGCCGATGAGCAGTTCTTC.

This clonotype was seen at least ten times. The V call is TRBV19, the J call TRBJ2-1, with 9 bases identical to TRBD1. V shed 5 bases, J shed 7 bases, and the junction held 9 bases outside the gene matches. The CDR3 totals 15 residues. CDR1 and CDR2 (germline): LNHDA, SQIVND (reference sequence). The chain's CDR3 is CASSGTGRVWNEQFF. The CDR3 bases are TGTGCCAGTAGTGGGACAGGGAGAGTGTGGAATGAGCAGTTCTTC.

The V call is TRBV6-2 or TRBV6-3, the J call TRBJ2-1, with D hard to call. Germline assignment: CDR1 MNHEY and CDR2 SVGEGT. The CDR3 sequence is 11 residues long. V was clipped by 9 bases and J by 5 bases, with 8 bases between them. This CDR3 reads CASGPNNEQFF. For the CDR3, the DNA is TGTGCCAGTGGACCAAACAATGAGCAGTTCTTC.

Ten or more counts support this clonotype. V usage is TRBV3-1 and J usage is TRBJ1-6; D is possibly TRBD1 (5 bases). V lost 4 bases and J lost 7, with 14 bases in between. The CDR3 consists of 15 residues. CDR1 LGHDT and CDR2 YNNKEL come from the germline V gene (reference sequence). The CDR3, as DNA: TGTGCCAGCAGCCTATCCGCCGGGGGGAATTCACCCCTCCACTTT. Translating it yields CASSLSAGGNSPLHF.

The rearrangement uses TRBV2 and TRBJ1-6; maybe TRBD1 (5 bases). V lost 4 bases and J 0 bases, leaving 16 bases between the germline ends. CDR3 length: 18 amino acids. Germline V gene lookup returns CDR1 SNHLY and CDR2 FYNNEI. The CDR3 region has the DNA TGTGCCAGCAGTGCGCGGGGCGGACTGAGCTCCTATAATTCACCCCTCCACTTT. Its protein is CASSARGGLSSYNSPLHF.

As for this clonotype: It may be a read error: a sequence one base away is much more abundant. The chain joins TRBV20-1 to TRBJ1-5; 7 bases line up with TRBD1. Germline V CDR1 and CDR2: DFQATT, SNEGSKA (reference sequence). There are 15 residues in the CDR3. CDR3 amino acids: CGAGEGAARGGTQHF. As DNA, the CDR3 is TGCGGTGCTGGAGAGGGGGCGGCTCGTGGTGGAACCCAGCATTTT.

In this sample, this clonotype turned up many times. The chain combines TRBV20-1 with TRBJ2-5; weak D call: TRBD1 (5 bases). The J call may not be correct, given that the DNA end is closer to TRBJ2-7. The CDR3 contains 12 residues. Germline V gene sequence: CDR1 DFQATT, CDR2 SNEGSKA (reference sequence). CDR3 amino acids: CSAMGNRLEQYF. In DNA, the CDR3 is TGCAGTGCTATGGGGAACAGGCTCGAGCAGTACTTC.

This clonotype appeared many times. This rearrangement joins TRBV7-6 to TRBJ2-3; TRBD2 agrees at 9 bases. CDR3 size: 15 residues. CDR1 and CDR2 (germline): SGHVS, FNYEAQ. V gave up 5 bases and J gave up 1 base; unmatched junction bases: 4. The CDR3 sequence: CASSPRLAGTDTQYF. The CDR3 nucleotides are TGTGCCAGCAGCCCTAGACTAGCGGGCACAGATACGCAGTATTTT.

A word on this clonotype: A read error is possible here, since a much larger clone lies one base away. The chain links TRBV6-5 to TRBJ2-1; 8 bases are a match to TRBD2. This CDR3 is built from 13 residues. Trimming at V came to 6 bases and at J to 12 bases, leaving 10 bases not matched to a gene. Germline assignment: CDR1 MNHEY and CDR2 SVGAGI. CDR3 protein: CASRRGGLHGQFF. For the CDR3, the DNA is TGTGCCAGCAGACGGGGGGGCCTACATGGGCAGTTCTTC.

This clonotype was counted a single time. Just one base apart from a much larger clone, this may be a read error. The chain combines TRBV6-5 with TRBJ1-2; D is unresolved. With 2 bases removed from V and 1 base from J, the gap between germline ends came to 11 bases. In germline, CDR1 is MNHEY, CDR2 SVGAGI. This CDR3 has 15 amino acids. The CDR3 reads CASSYTWTLNYGYTF. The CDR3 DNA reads TGTGCCAGCAGTTACACGTGGACCCTTAACTATGGCTACACCTTC.

The CDR3 loop reads CASSRDRGRENEQFF. CDR3 nucleotides: TGTGCCAGCTCAAGGGACAGGGGGCGCGAAAATGAGCAGTTCTTC. The V call is TRBV18, the J call TRBJ2-1; 12 bases line up with TRBD1. V gave up 5 bases and J gave up 7 bases; unmatched junction bases: 6. This CDR3 has 15 residues. Germline-derived CDR1 and CDR2 are KGHSH and LQKENI. The full variable domain, its missing parts supplied by reference TRBV18 and TRBJ2-1, is NAGVMQNPRHLVRRRGQEARLRCSPMKGHSHVYWYRQLPEEGLKFMVYLQKENIIDESGMPKERFSAEFPKEGPSILRIQQVVRGDSAAYFCASSRDRGRENEQFFGPGTRLTVL.

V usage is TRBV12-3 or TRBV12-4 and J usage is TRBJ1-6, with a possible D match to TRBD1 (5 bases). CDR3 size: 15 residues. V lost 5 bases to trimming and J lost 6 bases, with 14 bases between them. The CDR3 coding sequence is TGTGCCAGCAGTCCCACCTGGGGGGGTAATTCACCCCTCCACTTT. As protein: CASSPTWGGNSPLHF.

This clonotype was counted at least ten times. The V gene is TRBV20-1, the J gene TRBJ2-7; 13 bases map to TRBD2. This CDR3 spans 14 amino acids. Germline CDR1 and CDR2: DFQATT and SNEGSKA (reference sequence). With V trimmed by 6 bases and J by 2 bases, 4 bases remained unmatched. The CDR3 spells CSATGLAGTYEQYF. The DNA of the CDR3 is TGCAGTGCAACGGGACTAGCGGGAACCTACGAGCAGTACTTC.

CDR3 DNA: TGTGCCAGCAGTTCCACCAATACAGGGTGGGCGACTGAAGCTTTCTTT. The encoded protein is CASSSTNTGWATEAFF. This chain links TRBV12-3 or TRBV12-4 with TRBJ1-1; the D gene is possibly TRBD1 (6 bases). V was shortened by 4 bases and J by 5 bases, with 20 bases between the two germline ends. CDR3 length: 16 amino acids.

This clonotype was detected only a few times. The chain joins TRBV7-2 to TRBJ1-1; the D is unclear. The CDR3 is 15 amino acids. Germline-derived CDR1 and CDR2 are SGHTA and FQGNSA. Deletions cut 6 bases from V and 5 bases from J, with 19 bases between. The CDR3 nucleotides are TGTGCCAGCAGTCAAAGCAGTGTGCAAAGAACTGAAGCTTTCTTT. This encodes CASSQSSVQRTEAFF.

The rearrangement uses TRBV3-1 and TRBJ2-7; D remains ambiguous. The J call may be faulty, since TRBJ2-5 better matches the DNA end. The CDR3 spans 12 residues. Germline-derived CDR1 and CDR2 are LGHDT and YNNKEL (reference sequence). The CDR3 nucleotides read TGTGCCAGCAGCCGCGTGTTTGAGACCCAGTACTTC. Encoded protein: CASSRVFETQYF.

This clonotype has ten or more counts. The CDR3 nucleotides read TGTGCCAGCTCCTGGACAGGGGACTACGAGCAGTACTTC. This translates into CASSWTGDYEQYF. The chain employs TRBV18 and TRBJ2-7, with TRBD1 matching over 9 bases. V lost 6 bases, J lost 3 bases, and 3 bases stayed unmatched. The germline gives CDR1 KGHSH, CDR2 LQKENI. The CDR3 totals 13 residues.

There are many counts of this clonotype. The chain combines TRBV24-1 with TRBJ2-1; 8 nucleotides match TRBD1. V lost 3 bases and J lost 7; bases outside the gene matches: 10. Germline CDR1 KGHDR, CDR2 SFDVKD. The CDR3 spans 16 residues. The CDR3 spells CATSDRAGGTLNEQFF. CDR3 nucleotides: TGTGCCACCAGTGATAGGGCAGGGGGCACATTGAATGAGCAGTTCTTC.

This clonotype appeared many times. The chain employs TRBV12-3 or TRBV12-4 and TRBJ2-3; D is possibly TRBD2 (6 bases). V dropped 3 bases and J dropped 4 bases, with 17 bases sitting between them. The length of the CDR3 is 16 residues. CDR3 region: CASSFMGGAGADTQYF. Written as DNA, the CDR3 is TGTGCCAGCAGTTTCATGGGCGGGGCCGGGGCAGATACGCAGTATTTT.

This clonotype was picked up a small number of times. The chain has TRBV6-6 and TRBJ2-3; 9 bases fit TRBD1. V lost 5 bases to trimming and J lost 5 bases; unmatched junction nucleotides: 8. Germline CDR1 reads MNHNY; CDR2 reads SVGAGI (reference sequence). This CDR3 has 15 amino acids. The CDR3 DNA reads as TGTGCCAGCAGTAAATCCGGGACAGGGAGAGATACGCAGTATTTT. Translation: CASSKSGTGRDTQYF.

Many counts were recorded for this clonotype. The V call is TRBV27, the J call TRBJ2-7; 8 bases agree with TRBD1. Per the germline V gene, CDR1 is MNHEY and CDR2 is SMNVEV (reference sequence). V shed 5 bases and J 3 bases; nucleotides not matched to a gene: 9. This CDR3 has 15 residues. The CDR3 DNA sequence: TGTGCCAGCAGTAAGGTGGGGGGACAGGTCTACGAGCAGTACTTC. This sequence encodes CASSKVGGQVYEQYF.

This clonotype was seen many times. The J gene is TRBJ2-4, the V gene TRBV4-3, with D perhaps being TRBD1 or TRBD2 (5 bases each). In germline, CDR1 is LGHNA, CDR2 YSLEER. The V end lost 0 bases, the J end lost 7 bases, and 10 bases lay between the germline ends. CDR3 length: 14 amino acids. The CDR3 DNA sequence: TGCGCCAGCAGCCAAGATCCAGGGACCAACATTCAGTACTTC. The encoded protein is CASSQDPGTNIQYF.

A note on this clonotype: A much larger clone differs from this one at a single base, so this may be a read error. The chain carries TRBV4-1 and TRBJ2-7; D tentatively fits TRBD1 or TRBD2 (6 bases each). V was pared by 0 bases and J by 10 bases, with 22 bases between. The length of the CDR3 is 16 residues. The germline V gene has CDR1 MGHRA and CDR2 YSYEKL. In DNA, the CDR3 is TGCGCCAGCAGCCAAGAACAAGGGGGGACCCAAGAGCCCCAGTACTTC. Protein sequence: CASSQEQGGTQEPQYF.

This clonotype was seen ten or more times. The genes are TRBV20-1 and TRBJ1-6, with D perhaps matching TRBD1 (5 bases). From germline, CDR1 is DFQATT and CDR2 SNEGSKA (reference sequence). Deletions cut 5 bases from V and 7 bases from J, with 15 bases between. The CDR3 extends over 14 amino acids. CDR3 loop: CSAAQGSRNSPLHF. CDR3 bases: TGCAGTGCTGCTCAGGGATCTAGAAATTCACCCCTCCACTTT.